The T cell receptor beta chain described here comes from a study of identical twins. Findings of the study overall: Alpha sequences that were out-of-frame and twin-shared showed an excess of low generation probability.

Germline V lookup: CDR1 SGHVS, CDR2 FNYEAQ. Trimming pared 9 bases from V and 7 bases from J, leaving 22 bases between. The CDR3 contains 15 residues. This clonotype was seen more than once but under ten times. Antigen: not known. TCRdb re-called the 5' RACE reads through MiXCR, storing one row per CDR3 protein. The sample has 1.5 million to 2 million distinct CDR3 sequences, roughly 35% seen once. The clonotype was recovered from a newborn girl in good health. Sequences were obtained from cord blood. The chain employs TRBV7-6 and TRBJ1-5, with D possibly being TRBD1 (5 bases). The CDR3: CASTPDSDAGQPQHF. The CDR3 DNA reads TGTGCCAGTACCCCTGACAGCGACGCGGGACAGCCCCAGCATTTT.